These 13 T cell receptor beta chains came from one sample sequenced in a study of shared clonotypes between healthy human individuals. The data were produced by immunoSEQ multiplex PCR, yet TCRdb's version contains in-frame clones alone and is incomplete. Of roughly 1.5 million clones in the sample, 95% to 99% were seen once. What was sequenced was naive CD4+ T cells sorted from blood. Regarding subset: CD45RA+ positively selected. These receptors all stem from a man aged 25-45 years in good health.

The genes are TRBV4-2 and TRBJ2-7; 8 positions agree with TRBD2. CDR1 and CDR2 from the germline V gene are LGHNA and YNFKEQ. Unmatched junction bases numbered 6, after V lost 4 bases and J lost 1 base. The CDR3 extends over 15 amino acids. In DNA, the CDR3 is TGTGCCAGCAGCCGTCGTGTAGCGGGATCCTACGAGCAGTACTTC. Protein product: CASSRRVAGSYEQYF.

Turning to this clone: Other DNA sequences in this specimen translate into the identical CDR3. The gene calls are TRBV7-9 and TRBJ2-1; 13 bases map to TRBD2. The J segment lost 6 bases and the V segment lost 6 bases, leaving 5 bases of the junction unmatched. The CDR3 spans 15 residues. CDR1 and CDR2 from the germline V gene are SEHNR and FQNEAQ (reference sequence). In DNA, the CDR3 is TGTGCCAGCAGTCTACTAGCGGGAGGGTCCAATGAGCAGTTCTTC. Protein: CASSLLAGGSNEQFF.

The J gene is TRBJ1-2, the V gene TRBV5-4; tentatively, D is TRBD1 (6 bases). V lost 4 bases to trimming and J lost 0 bases, with 13 bases between them. This CDR3 is 15 amino acids long. The V gene's germline CDR1 is SGHNT and CDR2 YYREEE (reference sequence). This CDR3 is CASSDRTEANYGYTF. CDR3 nucleotide sequence: TGTGCCAGCAGCGACAGGACAGAAGCTAACTATGGCTACACCTTC.

The V call is TRBV6-5, the J call TRBJ1-2; the match to TRBD1 covers 9 bases. V lost 6 bases and J lost 8; bases outside the gene matches: 13. The germline gives CDR1 MNHEY, CDR2 SVGAGI. There are 15 residues in the CDR3. The CDR3 DNA reads as TGTGCCAGCAGCAGCCAACGGGACAGGGTAGGGGGCTACACCTTC. Amino acid sequence: CASSSQRDRVGGYTF.

This clone was observed once. Written as DNA, the CDR3 is TGTGCCAGCAGCTTAGATATTCTGGGGGGACTGTTTTTT. Translation: CASSLDILGGLFF. The chain joins TRBV7-2 to TRBJ1-4; the D gene is possibly TRBD1 (5 bases). The CDR3 has 13 residues. The germline CDR1 and CDR2 sequences are SGHTA and FQGNSA. V shed 1 base and J shed 13 bases, with 13 bases lying between them.

This sequence joins TRBV6-6 and TRBJ2-1; no definite D call. The V end lost 0 bases, the J end lost 4 bases, and 7 bases lay between the germline ends. The CDR3 length is 14 residues. From germline, CDR1 is MNHNY and CDR2 SVGAGI (reference sequence). CDR3 amino acids: CASSYSVGYNEQFF. The CDR3 bases are TGTGCCAGCAGTTACTCCGTGGGTTACAATGAGCAGTTCTTC.

The genes are TRBV29-1 and TRBJ2-7, with TRBD2 matching 10 bases. Germline V gene lookup returns CDR1 SQVTM and CDR2 ANQGSEA. The CDR3 is made up of 14 amino acids. The V and J ends lost 7 bases and 6 bases, in that order; junction bases with no gene match: 12. CDR3 sequence reads: CSAQGLAGDGEQYF. Written as DNA, the CDR3 is TGCAGCGCCCAAGGGCTAGCGGGAGATGGCGAGCAGTACTTC.

The chain carries TRBV2 and TRBJ1-5; the match to TRBD1 covers 9 bases. The CDR3 extends over 17 amino acids. Germline loops: CDR1 SNHLY, CDR2 FYNNEI. J gave up 5 bases and V 2 bases, and 10 bases lay outside the gene matches. CDR3 protein: CASSERTGVFQHQPQHF. The CDR3 DNA reads as TGTGCCAGCAGTGAAAGGACAGGGGTTTTTCAACATCAGCCCCAGCATTTT. Drawing the rest from reference TRBV2 and TRBJ1-5, the complete variable domain is EPEVTQTPSHQVTQMGQEVILRCVPISNHLYFYWYRQILGQKVEFLVSFYNNEISEKSEIFDDQFSVERPDGSNFTLKIRSTKLEDSAMYFCASSERTGVFQHQPQHFGDGTRLSIL.

The rearrangement joins TRBV27 to TRBJ2-5; 13 bases line up with TRBD2. The CDR3 sequence is 18 residues long. Losses at the gene ends were 5 bases for V and 0 bases for J; bases not matched to a gene: 9. CDR1 and CDR2 from the germline V gene are MNHEY and SMNVEV (reference sequence). CDR3 bases: TGTGCCAGCAGTCGCCTGGGACTAGCGGGACCGCACCAAGAGACCCAGTACTTC. Encoded protein: CASSRLGLAGPHQETQYF.

As to this clone: One junction end does not reproduce the germline sequence, and a read error may be involved. The chain carries TRBV7-7 and TRBJ2-5; D gene ambiguous. Germline CDR1 is SSHAT and CDR2 is FNYEAQ (reference sequence). There are 14 residues in the CDR3. CDR3 loop: CASSLPPSRETQYF. Written as DNA, the CDR3 is TGTGCTAGCAGCCTCCCTCCAAGCCGGGAGACCCAGTACTTC.

With respect to this clone: The sample holds other DNA sequences that translate to the same CDR3. The chain uses TRBV5-1 and TRBJ2-1, with 11 bases fitting TRBD2. CDR3 length: 16 amino acids. The junction had 4 bases not matched to a gene; V was cut back by 5 bases and J by 0 bases. Germline loops: CDR1 SGHRS, CDR2 YFSETQ. CDR3 nucleotides: TGCGCCAGCAGGCAAACTAGCGGGAGCTCCTACAATGAGCAGTTCTTC. Its protein product is CASRQTSGSSYNEQFF.

The genes are TRBV7-9 and TRBJ1-4, with 7 bases that match TRBD1. This CDR3 is 12 amino acids long. The germline V gene encodes CDR1 SEHNR and CDR2 FQNEAQ (reference sequence). Trimming removed 4 bases from V and 12 bases from J; junction bases left unmatched: 5. In nucleotides, the CDR3 is TGTGCCAGCAGCTCAGGGGGGAGGCAACTGTTTTTT. It encodes CASSSGGRQLFF.

Turning to this clone: Other DNA variants within this sample encode the same CDR3. The chain combines TRBV5-6 with TRBJ2-2; 8 bases map to TRBD1. Germline V CDR1 and CDR2: SGHDT, YYEEEE. CDR3 length equals 15 residues. The ends lost 1 base at V and 2 bases at J; junction bases unmatched: 1. The DNA for the CDR3 is TGTGCCAGCAGCTTGCAGGGGGCCAACACCGGGGAGCTGTTTTTT. Translation gives CASSLQGANTGELFF.